These T cell receptor beta chains were read from a single sample in a study of T cells after yellow fever vaccination. TCRdb re-called the 5' RACE reads with MiXCR, one entry per CDR3 protein. Here the sample spans 500,000 to 650,000 distinct CDR3 sequences, approximately 13% being singletons. The sequencing used PBMCs, collected on the day of the yellow fever booster vaccination. These receptors originate from a man aged 25 to 40 who received the YFV17D yellow fever vaccine. Each CDR3 is given with its conserved first and last residue. A D gene is named only where the DNA matches it firmly. Size is omitted from some rows. Given values are once, few, many or a class for expanded clones.

TRBJ2-7,TRBV3-1,many,-,TGTGCCAGCAGCCAAGAGGGGCCAGGCCCCTACGAGCAGTACTTC,CASSQEGPGPYEQYF
TRBJ2-3,TRBV7-2,few,-,TGTGCCGGATCACCTCGGGCGGGACCCGGGACAGATACGCAGTATTTT,CAGSPRAGPGTDTQYF
TRBJ2-1,TRBV25-1,-,-,TGTGCCAGCAGCCATATGGGGGCGGGGCCTGGCAATGAGCAGTTCTTC,CASSHMGAGPGNEQFF
TRBJ2-3,TRBV7-2,-,TRBD2,TGTGCCAGCACCGGGACTAGCGGGTGGACAGATACGCAGTATTTT,CASTGTSGWTDTQYF
TRBJ2-5,TRBV5-1,many,-,TGCGCCAGCAGCTTACTGACAGGGACTTCAGAGACCCAGTACTTC,CASSLLTGTSETQYF
TRBJ2-1,TRBV19,-,-,TGTGCCAGTAGTATAGGGTCCAGCGGCCCCCACAATGAGCAGTTCTTC,CASSIGSSGPHNEQFF
TRBJ1-5,TRBV19,few,-,TGTGCCAGTACCCTCACAGGGAAATTAGGCAATCAGCCCCAGCATTTT,CASTLTGKLGNQPQHF
TRBJ2-7,TRBV4-3,-,TRBD2,TGCGCCAGCAGCCATCTTCCGGGGACTAGTCAGCACGAGCAGTACTTC,CASSHLPGTSQHEQYF
TRBJ2-1,TRBV18,few,TRBD2,TGTGCCAGCTCACCACTAGCGGGAGTCGTCAATGAGCAGTTCTTC,CASSPLAGVVNEQFF
TRBJ2-7,TRBV6-1,few,TRBD1,TGTGCCAGCAGGGCATGGACAGGGGATAGATCCTACGAGCAGTACTTC,CASRAWTGDRSYEQYF
TRBJ2-7,TRBV10-3,-,-,TGTGCCATCAGTCAACTAGCACCGTATGGCGAGCAGTACTTC,CAISQLAPYGEQYF
TRBJ1-5,TRBV18,few,-,TGTGCCAGCTCACCTAGGAGGAGCTATAGCAATCAGCCCCAGCATTTT,CASSPRRSYSNQPQHF
TRBJ1-4,TRBV2,-,TRBD1,TGTGCCAGCAAGACAGGGAATAGAGAAAAACTGTTTTTT,CASKTGNREKLFF
TRBJ2-3,TRBV20-1,-,-,TGCAGTGCTAGAGCTGCCTCAGATACGCAGTATTTT,CSARAASDTQYF
TRBJ1-2,TRBV24-1,few,-,TGTGCCACCAGTGAAGCAGGGAATTATGGCTACACCTTC,CATSEAGNYGYTF
TRBJ2-1,TRBV12-3/TRBV12-4,many,-,TGTGCCAGCAGTTTAGTGGAGGTTGGAAATGAGCAGTTCTTC,CASSLVEVGNEQFF
TRBJ2-7,TRBV29-1,few,-,TGCAGCGGGGGGTACAGTACAGATGAGCAGTACTTC,CSGGYSTDEQYF
TRBJ1-5,TRBV20-1,-,-,TGCAGTGCTAGCATGTGGGGGGTTTATAGCAATCAGCCCCAGCATTTT,CSASMWGVYSNQPQHF
TRBJ2-1,TRBV4-3,many,-,TGCGCCAGCAGCATCGGATTCTACAATGAGCAGTTCTTC,CASSIGFYNEQFF
TRBJ2-3,TRBV6-5,many,-,TGTGCCAGCAGTATACCGGCGGAAGGTTCGCAGTATTTT,CASSIPAEGSQYF
TRBJ1-2,TRBV7-8,-,-,TGTGCCAGCAGCGGCACCTCGGACGGATCCTATGGCTACACCTTC,CASSGTSDGSYGYTF
TRBJ2-7,TRBV14,-,-,TGTGCCAGCAGCCAAGACCGGGGGAGATACGAGCAGTACTTC,CASSQDRGRYEQYF
TRBJ2-1,TRBV5-6,-,-,TGTGCCAGCAGCCCAAAAACTGGTTGGGAGGATGAGCAGTTCTTC,CASSPKTGWEDEQFF
TRBJ2-1,TRBV20-1,-,-,TGCAGTTCCCACCGGGACGGATCCTACAATGAGCAGTTCTTC,CSSHRDGSYNEQFF